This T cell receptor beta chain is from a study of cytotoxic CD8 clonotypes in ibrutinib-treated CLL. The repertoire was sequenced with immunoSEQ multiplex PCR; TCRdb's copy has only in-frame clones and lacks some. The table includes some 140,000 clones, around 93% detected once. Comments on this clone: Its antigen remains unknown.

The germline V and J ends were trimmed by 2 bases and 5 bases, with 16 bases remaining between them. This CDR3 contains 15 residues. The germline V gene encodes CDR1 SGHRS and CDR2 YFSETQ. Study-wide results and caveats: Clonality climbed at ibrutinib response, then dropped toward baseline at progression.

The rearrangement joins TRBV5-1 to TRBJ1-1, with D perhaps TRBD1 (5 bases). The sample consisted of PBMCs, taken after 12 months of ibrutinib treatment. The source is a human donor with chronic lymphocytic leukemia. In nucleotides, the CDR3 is TGCGCCAGCAGCTTCGCTGGGGAGGGGAGGACTGAAGCTTTCTTT. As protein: CASSFAGEGRTEAFF. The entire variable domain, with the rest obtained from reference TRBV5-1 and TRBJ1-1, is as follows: KAGVTQTPRYLIKTRGQQVTLSCSPISGHRSVSWYQQTPGQGLQFLFEYFSETQRNKGNFPGRFSGRQFSNSRSEMNVSTLELGDSALYLCASSFAGEGRTEAFFGQGTRLTVV.